Described below is a single T cell receptor (beta chain) sequence and its context. Its antigen remains unknown. A read error likely explains this, since a far larger clone differs by one base. Germline and genes: mouse. The read gets to within 4 residues of the CDR3 end, and the germline J gene fills in the rest. This CDR3 is built from 12 residues. Germline values: CDR1 NSHNY, CDR2 SYGAGN. Extracted RNA was reverse transcribed into cDNA, the sequencing template. The repertoire was sequenced with immunoSEQ multiplex PCR; TCRdb's copy has only in-frame clones and lacks some. This sample carries some 6,000 clones, none of them present only once. The sample originates from a study of CD8+ T cells in alopecia areata. Study background: It was approximately 6-10-week-old female C3H/HeJ mice that received skin from approximately 6-13-month-old C3H/HeJ graft donors with spontaneous alopecia.

The authors sorted pooled cutaneous lymph node cells using CD4, CD8alpha, NKG2D, NKG2ACE and other markers. Study-wide results and caveats: Scalp repertoires also include resident alphabeta T cells from normal skin. Alopecia totalis/universalis scalp especially showed more expanded CD8+ clones than normal scalp.

The chain joins TRBV13-1 to TRBJ2-7, with D maybe TRBD2 (5 bases). The material sequenced was CD8+ T cells sorted from a lymph node. The clonotype comes from a C3H/HeJ mouse with alopecia areata. Mouse MHC haplotype: H2-k. CDR3 sequence reads: CASRDGLYEQYF. The covered CDR3 bases are TGTGCCAGCAGGGATGGACTCTAT.